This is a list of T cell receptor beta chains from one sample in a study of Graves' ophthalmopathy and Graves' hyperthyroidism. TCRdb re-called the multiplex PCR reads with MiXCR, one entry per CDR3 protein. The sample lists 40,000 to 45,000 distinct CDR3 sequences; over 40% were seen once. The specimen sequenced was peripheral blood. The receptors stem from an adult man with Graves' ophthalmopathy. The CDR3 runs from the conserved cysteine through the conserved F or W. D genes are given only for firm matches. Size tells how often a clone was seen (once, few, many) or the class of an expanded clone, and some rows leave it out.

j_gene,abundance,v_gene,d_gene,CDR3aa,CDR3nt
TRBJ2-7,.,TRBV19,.,CASSMYGNEQYF,TGTGCCAGTAGTATGTATGGGAACGAGCAGTACTTC
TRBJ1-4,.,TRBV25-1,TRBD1,CASSVTPGQGNEKLFF,TGTGCCAGCAGTGTCACTCCGGGACAGGGAAATGAAAAACTGTTTTTT
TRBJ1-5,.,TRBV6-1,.,CASQVGNNQPQHF,TGTGCCAGCCAGGTGGGGAACAATCAGCCCCAGCATTTT
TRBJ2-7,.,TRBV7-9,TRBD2,CASSLRGSGGTYEQYF,TGTGCCAGCAGCTTACGTGGTAGCGGGGGGACCTACGAGCAGTACTTC
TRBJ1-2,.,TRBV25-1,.,CASSPAYKNYGCTF,TGTGCCAGCAGCCCTGCATACAAGAACTATGGCTGCACCTTC
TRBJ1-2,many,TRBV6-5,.,CASSSGRVSESGYTF,TGTGCCAGCAGTAGCGGCAGGGTCAGCGAGTCGGGCTACACCTTC
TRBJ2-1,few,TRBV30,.,CACFGTQYYNEQFF,TGTGCCTGCTTCGGGACTCAGTATTACAATGAGCAGTTCTTC
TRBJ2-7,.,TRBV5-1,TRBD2,CASTSGGTYEQYF,TGCGCCAGTACTAGCGGGGGGACCTACGAGCAGTACTTC
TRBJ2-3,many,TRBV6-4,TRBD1,CASSDGTGGTDTQYF,TGTGCCAGCAGTGACGGGACAGGGGGCACAGATACGCAGTATTTT
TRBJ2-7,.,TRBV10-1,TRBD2,CASSVSGAPSEQYF,TGCGCCAGCAGTGTAAGCGGGGCCCCTTCCGAGCAGTACTTC
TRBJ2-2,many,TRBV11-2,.,CASSRGSGELFF,TGTGCCAGCAGCCGGGGGTCCGGGGAGCTGTTTTTT
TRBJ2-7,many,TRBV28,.,CASSLTRLQGGEQYF,TGTGCCAGCAGTTTAACCCGACTACAGGGAGGCGAGCAGTACTTC
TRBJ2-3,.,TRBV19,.,CASSITGRTDTQYF,TGTGCCAGTAGTATAACGGGCCGCACAGATACGCAGTATTTT
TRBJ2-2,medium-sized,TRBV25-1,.,CASSRESAKGRGTGELFF,TGTGCCAGCAGTAGAGAGTCGGCTAAGGGGAGGGGGACCGGGGAGCTGTTTTTT
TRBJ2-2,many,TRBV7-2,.,CASSLISQLTGELFF,TGTGCCAGCAGCTTAATATCCCAATTGACCGGGGAGCTGTTTTTT
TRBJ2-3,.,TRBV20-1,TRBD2,CSLFGLAGGPDTQYF,TGCAGCCTCTTTGGGCTAGCGGGAGGGCCAGATACGCAGTATTTT
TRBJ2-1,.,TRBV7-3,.,CAGSPDGDYNEQFF,TGTGCCGGCAGCCCGGACGGCGACTACAATGAGCAGTTCTTC
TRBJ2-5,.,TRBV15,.,CATSRTVGIGETQYF,TGTGCCACCAGCAGAACGGTCGGGATAGGAGAGACCCAGTACTTC
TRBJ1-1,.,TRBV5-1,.,CASSLDRATEAFF,TGCGCCAGCAGCTTGGACAGGGCCACTGAAGCTTTCTTT
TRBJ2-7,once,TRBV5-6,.,CASSLGGFSSYEQYF,TGTGCCAGCAGCTTGGGGGGGTTTAGCTCCTACGAGCAGTACTTC
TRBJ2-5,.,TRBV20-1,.,CSAPHADGRETQYF,TGCAGTGCTCCCCATGCCGACGGGCGAGAGACCCAGTACTTC
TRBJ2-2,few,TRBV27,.,CASRALNSAGELFF,TGTGCCAGCAGGGCCCTCAACTCTGCCGGGGAGCTGTTTTTT
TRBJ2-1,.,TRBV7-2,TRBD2,CASSESGTSGGGSSYNEQFF,TGTGCCAGCAGCGAAAGTGGGACTAGCGGGGGGGGAAGCTCCTACAATGAGCAGTTCTTC
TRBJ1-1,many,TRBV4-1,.,CASSQVGTGGTEAFF,TGCGCCAGCAGCCAGGTTGGGACCGGTGGCACTGAAGCTTTCTTT
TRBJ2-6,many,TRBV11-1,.,CASSAQQKPSGANVLTF,TGTGCCAGTTCGGCGCAACAGAAACCCTCTGGGGCCAACGTCCTGACTTTC
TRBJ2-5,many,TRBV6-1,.,CAGGLSTWETQYF,TGTGCCGGGGGACTTTCAACGTGGGAGACCCAGTACTTC
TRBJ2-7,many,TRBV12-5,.,CASGQGGGEQYF,TGTGCTAGTGGCCAGGGGGGTGGCGAGCAGTACTTC
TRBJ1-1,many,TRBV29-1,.,CSVLGLGPVNTEAFF,TGCAGCGTTCTCGGACTGGGGCCAGTGAACACTGAAGCTTTCTTT
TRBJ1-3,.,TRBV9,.,CGSSPQGFGNTIYF,TGTGGCAGCAGCCCCCAGGGCTTTGGAAACACCATATATTTT
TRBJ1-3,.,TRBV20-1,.,CSARRSTGNTIYF,TGCAGTGCAAGGAGATCGACTGGAAACACCATATATTTT
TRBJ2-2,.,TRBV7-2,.,CASSLGANTGELFF,TGTGCCAGCAGCCTCGGGGCGAACACCGGGGAGCTGTTTTTT
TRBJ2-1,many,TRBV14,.,CASSQEDGSYNEQFF,TGTGCCAGCAGCCAAGAGGACGGATCCTACAATGAGCAGTTCTTC
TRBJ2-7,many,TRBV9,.,CASSVTSGYEQYF,TGTGCCAGCAGCGTAACCTCCGGCTACGAGCAGTACTTC
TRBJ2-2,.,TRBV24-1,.,CATSDLLANTGELFF,TGTGCCACCAGTGATTTATTGGCGAACACCGGGGAGCTGTTTTTT
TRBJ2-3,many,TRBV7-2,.,CASSLSPGRGEDTQYF,TGTGCCAGCAGCTTAAGTCCAGGGAGAGGTGAAGATACGCAGTATTTT
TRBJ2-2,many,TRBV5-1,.,CASSLGKTDYGELFF,TGCGCCAGCAGCTTGGGGAAAACAGATTACGGGGAGCTGTTTTTT
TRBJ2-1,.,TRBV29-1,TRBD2,CSALLGEGPYNEQFF,TGCAGCGCCTTATTAGGGGAGGGCCCCTACAATGAGCAGTTCTTC
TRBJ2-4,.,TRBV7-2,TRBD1,CASSLPQRQGRIQYF,TGTGCCAGCAGCCTCCCCCAAAGACAGGGGAGGATTCAGTACTTC
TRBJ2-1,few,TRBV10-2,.,CASSEKPYGDEQFF,TGCGCCAGCAGTGAGAAACCCTACGGCGATGAGCAGTTCTTC
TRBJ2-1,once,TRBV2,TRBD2,CASTEDDSGSPIF,TGTGCCAGCACCGAAGATGATAGCGGGAGCCCGATCTTC
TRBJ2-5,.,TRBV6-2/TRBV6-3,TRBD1,CASSRQGVQETQYF,TGTGCCAGCAGTAGACAGGGAGTCCAAGAGACCCAGTACTTC
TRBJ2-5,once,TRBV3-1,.,CASSQDPGRGETQHF,TGTGCCAGCAGCCAAGATCCGGGCCGAGGGGAGACCCAGCACTTC
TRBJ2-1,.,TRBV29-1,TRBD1,CSVGTGQSNEQFF,TGCAGCGTCGGGACAGGGCAGAGCAATGAGCAGTTCTTC
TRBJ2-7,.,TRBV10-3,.,CAISDEEGAIYEQYF,TGTGCCATCAGCGACGAGGAGGGAGCGATCTACGAGCAGTACTTC
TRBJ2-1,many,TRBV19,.,CASSIGAGRNEQFF,TGTGCCAGTAGTATTGGGGCAGGGCGCAATGAGCAGTTCTTC